The rows below give T cell receptor beta chains drawn from one sample of a study of early stage breast cancer tumors. Sequencing was performed with immunoSEQ multiplex PCR; in TCRdb, only in-frame clones are kept and a portion is missing. Of about 9,100 clones listed, 64% are singletons. The sample taken for sequencing was breast tumor tissue. These receptors were collected from a person aged 60 to 70 with breast cancer. CDR3s include the opening cysteine and the closing phenylalanine or tryptophan. Fields, in order: clone size, D gene, V gene, J gene, CDR3 DNA, CDR3 protein. The D gene is left open where the match is weak. Clone size appears in some rows only: once, few, many, or a class for an expanded clone.

clone size: few
D gene: NA
V gene: TRBV2
J gene: TRBJ1-2
CDR3 DNA: TGTGCCAGCAGTGAAGGGGGATTCTATGGCTACACCTTC
CDR3 protein: CASSEGGFYGYTF

clone size: NA
D gene: NA
V gene: TRBV28
J gene: TRBJ1-4
CDR3 DNA: TGTGCCAGCAGTTTATCTCTGGGGGCGGACAGTGAAAAACTGTTTTTT
CDR3 protein: CASSLSLGADSEKLFF

clone size: NA
D gene: NA
V gene: TRBV7-9
J gene: TRBJ2-6
CDR3 DNA: TGTGCCAGCAGCTTACGCAGCTCTGGGGCCAACGTCCTGACTTTC
CDR3 protein: CASSLRSSGANVLTF

clone size: few
D gene: TRBD2
V gene: TRBV6-5
J gene: TRBJ2-1
CDR3 DNA: TGTGCCAGCAGTTTAGAGACTAGCGGGGGAGGCAATGAGCAGTTCTTC
CDR3 protein: CASSLETSGGGNEQFF

clone size: few
D gene: NA
V gene: TRBV2
J gene: TRBJ1-5
CDR3 DNA: TGTGCCAGCAGTGTGGGGGGGCAACAGCCCCAGCATTTT
CDR3 protein: CASSVGGQQPQHF

clone size: NA
D gene: TRBD1
V gene: TRBV5-1
J gene: TRBJ2-5
CDR3 DNA: TGCGCCAGCAGCTCCCCGGGACAGGAGTACCAAGAGACCCAGTACTTC
CDR3 protein: CASSSPGQEYQETQYF

clone size: NA
D gene: NA
V gene: TRBV6-6
J gene: TRBJ1-5
CDR3 DNA: TGTGCCAGCAGTTACTCGACTCTGGTGTCCAATCAGCCCCAGCATTTT
CDR3 protein: CASSYSTLVSNQPQHF

clone size: NA
D gene: TRBD1
V gene: TRBV5-4
J gene: TRBJ2-2
CDR3 DNA: TGTGCCAGCAGCCGGACAGGGAACACCGGGGAGCTGTTTTTT
CDR3 protein: CASSRTGNTGELFF

clone size: medium-sized
D gene: TRBD1
V gene: TRBV5-4
J gene: TRBJ1-2
CDR3 DNA: TGTGCCAGCAGCTTGGATGGGACAGGGGGCGGAGTAGGTGGCTACACCTTC
CDR3 protein: CASSLDGTGGGVGGYTF

clone size: NA
D gene: NA
V gene: TRBV10-3
J gene: TRBJ2-3
CDR3 DNA: TGTGCCATCAACAGGGTTTCCACAGATACGCAGTATTTT
CDR3 protein: CAINRVSTDTQYF

clone size: NA
D gene: TRBD1
V gene: TRBV13
J gene: TRBJ1-2
CDR3 DNA: TGTGCCAGCAGCTTGCCCCCCGACAGGGCTCAAGGCTACACCTTC
CDR3 protein: CASSLPPDRAQGYTF

clone size: NA
D gene: TRBD1
V gene: TRBV5-8
J gene: TRBJ2-1
CDR3 DNA: TGTGCCAGCAGCTTGTGGACAGGGGAAGTGCGTAATGAGCAGTTCTTC
CDR3 protein: CASSLWTGEVRNEQFF

clone size: NA
D gene: NA
V gene: TRBV6-1
J gene: TRBJ1-5
CDR3 DNA: TGTGCCAGCATCTTTGGGGGTGCGGGTCAGCCCCAGCATTTT
CDR3 protein: CASIFGGAGQPQHF

clone size: NA
D gene: NA
V gene: TRBV7-2
J gene: TRBJ1-4
CDR3 DNA: TGTGCCAGCAGCTTTGGTGCTCGTAAAAAACTGTTTTTT
CDR3 protein: CASSFGARKKLFF

clone size: once
D gene: NA
V gene: TRBV10-3
J gene: TRBJ1-1
CDR3 DNA: TGTGCCATCAGTGATACAGGGCAAGCTTTCTTT
CDR3 protein: CAISDTGQAFF